The rows below give T cell receptor beta chains drawn from one sample of a study of T cells expressing NK-cell markers. After re-calling the 5' RACE reads, TCRdb lists one entry per CDR3 protein, DNA absent. The sample's table shows over 350,000 distinct CDR3 sequences. The sample consisted of blood T cells: a sorted CD56 or NKG2C T cell subset, CD4+ or CD8+ T cells, or bulk PBMC T cells (not recorded which). These receptors were obtained from a woman in her forties or fifties in good health. Each CDR3 is given with its conserved first and last residue.

TRBJ2-5 TRBV3-1 CASSQDQIEGRTQYF
TRBJ2-1 TRBV7-9 CASSLALGKDEQFF
TRBJ2-5 TRBV29-1 CSVEPGYLETQYF
TRBJ1-1 TRBV12-3/TRBV12-4 CASLGWRDTEAFF
TRBJ1-1 TRBV25-1 CASKGGTEAFF
TRBJ2-1 TRBV20-1 CSARDILNEQFF
TRBJ2-7 TRBV3-1 CASSRFQGSPHEQYF
TRBJ2-2 TRBV5-6 CASSLRRNPTGELFF
TRBJ1-4 TRBV12-3/TRBV12-4 CASSYDRGREKLFF
TRBJ2-1 TRBV7-9 CASSLDWGIGPYNEQFF
TRBJ1-5 TRBV3-1 CASSQGSVNQPQHF
TRBJ2-1 TRBV5-1 CASSLGLADYNEQFF
TRBJ2-2 TRBV11-1 CASSPQQWTSGRENTGELFF